This TCR beta chain was found in a study of Graves' ophthalmopathy and Graves' hyperthyroidism. TCR beta CDR3 amplification used RNA transcripts. Scientists carried out first-round RT-PCR using HTBI primers and then a second-round multiplex PCR. A single record per CDR3 protein comes from TCRdb applying MiXCR to the multiplex PCR reads. The sample holds about 16,000 distinct CDR3 sequences, more than 45% seen once. This clonotype has at least ten counts. As yet, its antigen is unknown. The CDR3 runs to 16 residues. The germline gives CDR1 DFQATT, CDR2 SNEGSKA (reference sequence). V gave up 1 base and J gave up 1 base; unmatched junction bases: 9. The study, taken as a whole, reports: Detection in blood was also observed for most expanded thyroid clonotypes above 0.001 frequency.

This chain uses TRBV20-1 with TRBJ1-1; TRBD1 matches at 7 bases. The source is a woman aged 40 to 50 with stable Graves' hyperthyroidism. Sequenced sample: peripheral blood. DNA of the CDR3: TGCAGTGCTAGAGCCAATTTGGGACAGAAGAACACTGAAGCTTTCTTT. As protein: CSARANLGQKNTEAFF.